This T cell receptor beta chain was profiled in a study of breast tumors, draining lymph nodes, adjacent tissues. This clonotype was picked up many times. The target antigen is unknown. Using its own MiXCR run on the multiplex PCR reads, TCRdb lists one record per CDR3 protein. The sample has about 130,000 distinct CDR3 sequences, around 21% seen once. The lymph nodes were axillary draining lymph nodes from breast cancer patients. V lost 0 bases and J lost 2, with 12 bases in between. Germline-derived CDR1 and CDR2 are GTSNPN and SVGIG (reference sequence). CDR3 length: 15 residues. Findings of the study overall: Data only fit, rather than demonstrated, lymph node origin of most tumor T cells. Tumors had less TCR diversity than lymph nodes, more than nontumor tissue. The data were judged consistent with most tumor T cells coming from lymph node and expanding in tumor. Tumor and nontumor repertoires were significantly more similar in luminal-like than in basal-like breast cancer.

The origin of this receptor is a female donor with breast cancer. Some clones in this sample may be carry-over from other donors' samples. The rearrangement joins TRBV30 to TRBJ2-3, with D tentatively TRBD1 (6 bases). The specimen sequenced was axillary lymph node tissue. The CDR3 protein is CAWSVQGGHTDTQYF. DNA for the CDR3: TGTGCCTGGAGTGTACAAGGGGGACACACAGATACGCAGTATTTT.